This passage covers 3 T cell receptor beta chains from one sample sequenced in a study of vaccination effects on CD4 cells after COVID-19 (dated by TCRdb to between 2020 and 2023). Libraries were prepared through the immunoSEQ multiplex PCR assay. The table comes from immuneACCESS by way of TCRdb, which keeps in-frame sequences with V and J called. Part of the clones is missing from these tables; in studies checked, under half for an unresolved V gene and the rest for unknown reasons. For this sample there are around 66,000 clones; 74% appear just once. 2% to 2.5% of the sample is in the top ten clones. After roughly 11 days of culture, CD4+ T cells were isolated with the EasySep CD4+ T cell isolation kit. Each participant received two doses of an mRNA SARS-CoV-2 vaccine, either BNT162b2 or mRNA-1273. These receptors' targets are unknown. The sequenced sample was CD4+ T cells from PBMCs cultured without peptide, obtained after COVID-19 vaccination. These TCRs come from a human donor who received a COVID-19 vaccine.

The J gene is TRBJ1-5, the V gene TRBV5-1; D ambiguous. This CDR3 contains 16 residues. The germline V gene has CDR1 SGHRS and CDR2 YFSETQ. V lost 2 bases and J 0 bases, leaving 12 bases between the germline ends. CDR3 loop: CASSFGGPNSNQPQHF. The DNA of the CDR3 is TGCGCCAGCAGCTTCGGTGGACCGAATAGCAATCAGCCCCAGCATTTT.

This clone was found once. This chain connects TRBV11-2 to TRBJ1-3; no reliable D call. Trimming shortened V by 0 bases and J by 4 bases, and 10 bases separated the two germline ends. Germline CDR1 reads SGHAT; CDR2 reads FQNNGV. The CDR3 sequence is 15 residues long. CDR3 sequence (DNA): TGTGCCAGCAGCTTAGATATTATTACGGGAAACACCATATATTTT. Its translation: CASSLDIITGNTIYF.

The chain has TRBV24-1 and TRBJ2-3; D is perhaps TRBD2 (5 bases). Per the germline V gene, CDR1 is KGHDR and CDR2 is SFDVKD. V gave up 4 bases and J gave up 3 bases, with 13 bases separating them. The CDR3 covers 15 residues. CDR3 protein: CATSDRRRGTDTQYF. CDR3 nucleotides: TGTGCCACCAGTGACCGTCGGCGAGGGACAGATACGCAGTATTTT.